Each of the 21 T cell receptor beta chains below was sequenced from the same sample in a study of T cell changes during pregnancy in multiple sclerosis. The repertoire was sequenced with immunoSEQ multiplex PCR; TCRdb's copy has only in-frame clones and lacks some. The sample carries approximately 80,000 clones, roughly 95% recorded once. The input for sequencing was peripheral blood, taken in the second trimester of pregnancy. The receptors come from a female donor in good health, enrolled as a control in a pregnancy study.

The chain's CDR3 is CASSPDWSHTGGNEKLFF. CDR3 bases: TGCGCCAGCAGCCCTGATTGGTCCCACACAGGCGGCAATGAAAAACTGTTTTTT. The chain combines TRBV5-1 with TRBJ1-4, with D tentatively TRBD1 (5 bases). Germline V lookup: CDR1 SGHRS, CDR2 YFSETQ. The CDR3 contains 18 residues. Trimming shortened V by 4 bases and J by 5 bases, and 24 bases separated the two germline ends.

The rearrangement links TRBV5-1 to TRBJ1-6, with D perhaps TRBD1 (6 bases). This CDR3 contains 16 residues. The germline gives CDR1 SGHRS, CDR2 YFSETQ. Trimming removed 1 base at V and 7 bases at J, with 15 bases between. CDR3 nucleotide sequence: TGCGCCAGCAGCTTGTTCGGCAGGGGTGCCAATTCACCCCTCCACTTT. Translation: CASSLFGRGANSPLHF.

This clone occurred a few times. CDR3 region: CASSIEVSRDGYTF. The CDR3 DNA reads TGTGCCAGTAGTATAGAAGTTTCCAGGGATGGCTACACCTTC. The chain uses TRBV19 and TRBJ1-2; D may be TRBD1 (5 bases). The CDR3 loop spans 14 amino acids. V was cut by 0 bases and J by 6 bases, with 11 bases left in between. Germline assignment: CDR1 LNHDA and CDR2 SQIVND (reference sequence).

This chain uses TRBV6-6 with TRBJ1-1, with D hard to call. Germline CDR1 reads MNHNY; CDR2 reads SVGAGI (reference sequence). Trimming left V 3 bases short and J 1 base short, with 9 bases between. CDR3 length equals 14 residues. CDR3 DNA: TGTGCCAGCAGTTATGATGTGAGGAACACTGAAGCTTTCTTT. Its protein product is CASSYDVRNTEAFF.

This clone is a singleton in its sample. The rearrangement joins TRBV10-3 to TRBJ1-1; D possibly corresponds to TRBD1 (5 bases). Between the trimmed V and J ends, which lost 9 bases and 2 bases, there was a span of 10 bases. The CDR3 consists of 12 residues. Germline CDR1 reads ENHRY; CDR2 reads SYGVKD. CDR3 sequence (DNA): TGTGCCATAACAGACAGTAACACTGAAGCTTTCTTT. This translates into CAITDSNTEAFF.

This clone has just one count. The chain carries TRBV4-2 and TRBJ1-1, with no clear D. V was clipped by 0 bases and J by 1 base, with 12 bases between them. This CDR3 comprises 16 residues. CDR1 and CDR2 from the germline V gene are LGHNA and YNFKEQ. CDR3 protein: CASSQDLGGGNTEAFF. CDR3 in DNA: TGTGCCAGCAGCCAAGATCTTGGAGGCGGGAACACTGAAGCTTTCTTT.

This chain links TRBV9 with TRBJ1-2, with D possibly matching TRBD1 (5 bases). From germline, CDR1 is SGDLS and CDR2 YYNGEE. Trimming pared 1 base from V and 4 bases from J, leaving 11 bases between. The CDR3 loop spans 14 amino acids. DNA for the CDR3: TGTGCCAGCAGCGTATACGGCGGGACCTATGGCTACACCTTC. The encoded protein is CASSVYGGTYGYTF.

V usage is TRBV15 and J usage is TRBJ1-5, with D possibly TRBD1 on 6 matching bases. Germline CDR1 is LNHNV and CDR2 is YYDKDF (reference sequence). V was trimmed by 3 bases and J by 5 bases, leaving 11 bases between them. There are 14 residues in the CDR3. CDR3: CATSRGAGDQPQHF. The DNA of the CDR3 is TGTGCCACCAGCAGGGGGGCTGGGGATCAGCCCCAGCATTTT.

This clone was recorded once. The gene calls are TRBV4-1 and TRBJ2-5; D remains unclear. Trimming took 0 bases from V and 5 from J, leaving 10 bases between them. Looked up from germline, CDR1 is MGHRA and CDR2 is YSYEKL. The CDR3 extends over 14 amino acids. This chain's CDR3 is CASSQDSGRETQYF. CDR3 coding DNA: TGCGCCAGCAGCCAAGATTCAGGAAGGGAGACCCAGTACTTC.

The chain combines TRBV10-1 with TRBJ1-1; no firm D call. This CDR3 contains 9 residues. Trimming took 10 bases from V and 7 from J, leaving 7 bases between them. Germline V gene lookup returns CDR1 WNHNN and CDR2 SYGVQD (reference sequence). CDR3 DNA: TGCGCCATACTACTTGAAGCTTTCTTT. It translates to CAILLEAFF.

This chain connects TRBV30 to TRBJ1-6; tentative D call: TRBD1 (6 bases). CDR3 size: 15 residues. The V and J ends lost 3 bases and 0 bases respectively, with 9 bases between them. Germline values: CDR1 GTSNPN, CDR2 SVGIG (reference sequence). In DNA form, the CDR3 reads TGTGCCTGGAGACCACAGGGCTCCTATAATTCACCCCTCCACTTT. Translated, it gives CAWRPQGSYNSPLHF.

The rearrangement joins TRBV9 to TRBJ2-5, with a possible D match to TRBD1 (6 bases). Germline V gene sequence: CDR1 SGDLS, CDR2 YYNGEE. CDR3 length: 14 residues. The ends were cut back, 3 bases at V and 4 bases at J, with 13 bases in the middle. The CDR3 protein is CASSARQDPETQYF. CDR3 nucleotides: TGTGCCAGCAGCGCCCGACAGGACCCAGAGACCCAGTACTTC.

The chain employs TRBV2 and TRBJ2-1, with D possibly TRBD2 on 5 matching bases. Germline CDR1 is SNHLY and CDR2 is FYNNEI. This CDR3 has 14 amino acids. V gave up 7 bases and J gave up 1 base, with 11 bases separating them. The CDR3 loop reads CASNEGSSYNEQFF. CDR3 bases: TGTGCCAGCAATGAGGGCAGTTCCTACAATGAGCAGTTCTTC. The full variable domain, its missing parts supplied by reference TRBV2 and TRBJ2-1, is EPEVTQTPSHQVTQMGQEVILRCVPISNHLYFYWYRQILGQKVEFLVSFYNNEISEKSEIFDDQFSVERPDGSNFTLKIRSTKLEDSAMYFCASNEGSSYNEQFFGPGTRLTVL.

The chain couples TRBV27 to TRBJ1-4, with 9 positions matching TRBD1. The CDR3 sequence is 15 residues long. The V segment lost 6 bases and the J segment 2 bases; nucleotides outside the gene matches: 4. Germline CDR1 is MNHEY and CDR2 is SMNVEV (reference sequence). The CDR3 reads CASRTGGATNEKLFF. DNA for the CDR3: TGTGCCAGCAGAACAGGGGGCGCGACTAATGAAAAACTGTTTTTT.

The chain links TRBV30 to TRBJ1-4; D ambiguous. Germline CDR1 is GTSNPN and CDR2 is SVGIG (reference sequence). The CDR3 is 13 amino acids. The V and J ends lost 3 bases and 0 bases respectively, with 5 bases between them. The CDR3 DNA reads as TGTGCCTGGAGCCTCGCAACTAATGAAAAACTGTTTTTT. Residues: CAWSLATNEKLFF.

CDR3 DNA: TGCAGCGGGGGAACAGGGGGCCGGGAAGCTTTCTTT. Amino acids: CSGGTGGREAFF. This sequence joins TRBV29-1 and TRBJ1-1; 9 bases map to TRBD1. CDR1 and CDR2 (germline): SQVTM, ANQGSEA. Unmatched junction bases numbered 8, after V lost 7 bases and J lost 8 bases. This CDR3 contains 12 residues.

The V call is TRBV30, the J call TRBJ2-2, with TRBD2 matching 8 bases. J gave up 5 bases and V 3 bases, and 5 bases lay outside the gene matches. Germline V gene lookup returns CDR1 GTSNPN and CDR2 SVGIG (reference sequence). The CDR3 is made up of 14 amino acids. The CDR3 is CAWRRGEGTGELFF. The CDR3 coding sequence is TGTGCCTGGAGGCGGGGGGAGGGAACCGGGGAGCTGTTTTTT. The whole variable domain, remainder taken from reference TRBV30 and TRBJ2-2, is SQTIHQWPATLVQPVGSPLSLECTVEGTSNPNLYWYRQAAGRGLQLLFYSVGIGQISSEVPQNLSASRPQDRQFILSSKKLLLSDSGFYLCAWRRGEGTGELFFGEGSRLTVL.

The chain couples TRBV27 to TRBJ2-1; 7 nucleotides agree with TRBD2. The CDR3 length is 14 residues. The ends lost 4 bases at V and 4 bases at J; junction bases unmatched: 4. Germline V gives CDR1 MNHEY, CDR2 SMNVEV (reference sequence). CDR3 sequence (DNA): TGTGCCAGCAGTTGGGGGGGAGCGTACAATGAGCAGTTCTTC. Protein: CASSWGGAYNEQFF.

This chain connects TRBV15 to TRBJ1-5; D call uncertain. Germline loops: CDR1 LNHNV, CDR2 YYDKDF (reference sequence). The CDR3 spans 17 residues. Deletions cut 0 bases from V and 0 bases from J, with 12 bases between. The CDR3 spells CATSRDVGLSSNQPQHF. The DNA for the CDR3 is TGTGCCACCAGCAGAGATGTTGGGCTGAGTAGCAATCAGCCCCAGCATTTT.

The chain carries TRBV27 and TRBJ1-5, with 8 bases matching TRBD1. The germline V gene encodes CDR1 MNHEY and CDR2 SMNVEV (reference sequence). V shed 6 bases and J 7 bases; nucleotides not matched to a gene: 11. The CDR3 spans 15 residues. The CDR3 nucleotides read TGTGCCAGCAGCCATAACGGACAGGGTGTCCAGCCCCAGCATTTT. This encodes CASSHNGQGVQPQHF.

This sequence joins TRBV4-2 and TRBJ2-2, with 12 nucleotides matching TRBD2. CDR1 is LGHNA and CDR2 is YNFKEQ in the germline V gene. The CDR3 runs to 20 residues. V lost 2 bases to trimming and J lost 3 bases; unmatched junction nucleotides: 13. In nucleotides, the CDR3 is TGTGCCAGCAGCCAATTGGTTCTAGCGGGGGGGCGGGGTGACACCGGGGAGCTGTTTTTT. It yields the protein CASSQLVLAGGRGDTGELFF.